This TCR beta chain was captured in a study of T cells expressing NK-cell markers. With regard to this clonotype: Its specificity is unknown.

Overall study findings and caveats: The study found dominant NKG2C+ clonotypes at about 1.0-7.0% of CD8+ T cells in five or six donors.

Generation of TCR beta cDNA was performed by 5'RACE template switching incorporating UMIs. TCRdb re-analyzed the 5' RACE reads; it lists each CDR3 protein once, without DNA. Its clone listing holds 400,000 or so distinct CDR3 sequences. The material sequenced was blood T cells: a sorted CD56 or NKG2C T cell subset, CD4+ or CD8+ T cells, or bulk PBMC T cells (not recorded which). This TCR came from a woman aged 45-65 years in good health.

The CDR3 spells CASSPGGSGRTDTQYF. The chain is built from TRBV7-9 and TRBJ2-3; lacking DNA, the TRBD2 call made by TCRdb goes unchecked. In germline, CDR1 is SEHNR, CDR2 FQNEAQ (reference sequence). CDR3 length: 16 residues.